These 10 T cell receptor beta chains originate from one sample sequenced in a study of blood T cell repertoires in COVID-19. Sequencing was performed with immunoSEQ multiplex PCR; in TCRdb, only in-frame clones are kept and a portion is missing. The sample includes approximately 310,000 clones, roughly nine tenths of them seen just once. The specimen was PBMCs or T cells enriched from blood (not recorded which). These receptors all come from a man in his sixties who had recovered from COVID-19.

The V gene is TRBV24-1, the J gene TRBJ2-3; unclear D gene. Germline-derived CDR1 and CDR2 are KGHDR and SFDVKD. V gave up 3 bases and J gave up 3 bases, with 12 bases separating them. The CDR3 contains 15 residues. CDR3 DNA: TGTGCCACCAGTGATGTGGGTAGAGGAACAGATACGCAGTATTTT. Its protein product is CATSDVGRGTDTQYF.

This chain uses TRBV9 with TRBJ1-2; the D gene is possibly TRBD1 (5 bases). Between the trimmed V and J ends, which lost 3 bases and 4 bases, there was a span of 10 bases. This CDR3 contains 13 residues. Germline V gene lookup returns CDR1 SGDLS and CDR2 YYNGEE. CDR3 sequence (DNA): TGTGCCAGCAGCGGACAGACTCTCTATGGCTACACCTTC. Its translation is CASSGQTLYGYTF.

The rearrangement links TRBV29-1 to TRBJ1-2; D might be TRBD1 (6 bases). The CDR3 runs to 11 residues. The germline V and J ends were trimmed by 3 bases and 4 bases, with 6 bases remaining between them. Germline assignment: CDR1 SQVTM and CDR2 ANQGSEA. For the CDR3, the DNA is TGCAGCGTTGACAGGGGCTATGGCTACACCTTC. The encoded protein is CSVDRGYGYTF.

The chain couples TRBV6-2 or TRBV6-3 to TRBJ2-3; D unresolved. Per the germline V gene, CDR1 is MNHEY and CDR2 is SVGEGT. This CDR3 comprises 14 residues. Trimming pared 4 bases from V and 1 base from J, leaving 9 bases between. This CDR3 reads CASSSPRGTDTQYF. The CDR3, as DNA: TGTGCCAGCAGTTCCCCTCGAGGCACAGATACGCAGTATTTT.

The rearrangement joins TRBV3-1 (or the pseudogene TRBV3-2) to TRBJ2-1, with a weak D call TRBD2 (5 bases). Trimming left V 1 base short and J 14 bases short, with 18 bases between. Per the germline V gene, CDR1 is LGHDT and CDR2 is YNNKEL (reference sequence). This CDR3 is 14 amino acids long. The CDR3 reads CASSQGTLTGIKFF. DNA for the CDR3: TGTGCCAGCAGCCAAGGTACCCTGACCGGGATAAAGTTCTTC.

This clone was counted between two and nine times. The CDR3 is CASLWRETYEQYF. CDR3 nucleotides: TGTGCCAGCCTGTGGCGGGAGACCTACGAGCAGTACTTC. This sequence joins TRBV2 and TRBJ2-7; 7 nucleotides line up with TRBD2. This CDR3 spans 13 amino acids. Germline-derived CDR1 and CDR2 are SNHLY and FYNNEI. Trimming at V came to 8 bases and at J to 2 bases, leaving 6 bases not matched to a gene.

The chain has TRBV7-9 and TRBJ2-1; 10 positions match TRBD2. The junction had 13 bases not matched to a gene; V was cut back by 5 bases and J by 6 bases. CDR1 is SEHNR and CDR2 is FQNEAQ in the germline V gene (reference sequence). This CDR3 has 17 residues. Written as DNA, the CDR3 is TGTGCCAGCAGCCACAGACTAGCGGGCCCTGCCCCCAATGAGCAGTTCTTC. Protein product: CASSHRLAGPAPNEQFF. The whole variable domain, remainder taken from reference TRBV7-9 and TRBJ2-1, is DTGVSQNPRHKITKRGQNVTFRCDPISEHNRLYWYRQTLGQGPEFLTYFQNEAQLEKSRLLSDRFSAERPKGSFSTLEIQRTEQGDSAMYLCASSHRLAGPAPNEQFFGPGTRLTVL.

The J gene is TRBJ1-5, the V gene TRBV6-1; D not resolved. The CDR3 loop spans 13 amino acids. Germline V gives CDR1 MNHNS, CDR2 SASEGT. Trimming left V 3 bases short and J 6 bases short, with 9 bases between. The CDR3 reads CASSDSRGQPQHF. CDR3 DNA: TGTGCCAGCAGTGATTCCAGAGGTCAGCCCCAGCATTTT.

This clone has only one observation. The chain joins TRBV27 to TRBJ1-5, with D possibly TRBD1 on 6 matching bases. The CDR3 contains 17 residues. Germline lookup yields CDR1 MNHEY and CDR2 SMNVEV (reference sequence). Trimming stripped 6 bases from V and 11 bases from J, with 29 bases between. CDR3 DNA sequence: TGTGCCAGCAGCCTAAATGTCCGGGACAATGGCCTTTCGGCCCAGCATTTT. It is translated as CASSLNVRDNGLSAQHF.

The rearrangement joins TRBV19 to TRBJ2-5, with 8 positions matching TRBD1. Germline CDR1 reads LNHDA; CDR2 reads SQIVND (reference sequence). The CDR3 extends over 14 amino acids. Germline trimming cut 1 base from V and 6 bases from J; bases unmatched to any gene: 4. CDR3 in DNA: TGTGCCAGTAGTATAGCCGGACAGGGTAAGACCCAGTACTTC. Its translation is CASSIAGQGKTQYF.